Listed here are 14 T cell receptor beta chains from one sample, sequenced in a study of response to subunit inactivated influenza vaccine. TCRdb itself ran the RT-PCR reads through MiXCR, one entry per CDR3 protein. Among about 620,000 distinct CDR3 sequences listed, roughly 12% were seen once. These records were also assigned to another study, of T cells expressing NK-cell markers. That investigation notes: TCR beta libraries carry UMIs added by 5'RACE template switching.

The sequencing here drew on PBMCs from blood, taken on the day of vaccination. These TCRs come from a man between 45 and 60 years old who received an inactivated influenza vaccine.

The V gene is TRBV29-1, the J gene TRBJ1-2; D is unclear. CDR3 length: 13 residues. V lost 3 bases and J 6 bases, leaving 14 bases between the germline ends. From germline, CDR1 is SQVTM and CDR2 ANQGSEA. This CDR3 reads CSVDGRPNDGYTF. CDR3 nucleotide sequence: TGCAGCGTTGACGGCAGGCCAAACGATGGCTACACCTTC. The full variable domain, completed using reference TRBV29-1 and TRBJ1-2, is SAVISQKPSRDICQRGTSLTIQCQVDSQVTMMFWYRQQPGQSLTLIATANQGSEATYESGFVIDKFPISRPNLTFSTLTVSNMSPEDSSIYLCSVDGRPNDGYTFGSGTRLTVV.

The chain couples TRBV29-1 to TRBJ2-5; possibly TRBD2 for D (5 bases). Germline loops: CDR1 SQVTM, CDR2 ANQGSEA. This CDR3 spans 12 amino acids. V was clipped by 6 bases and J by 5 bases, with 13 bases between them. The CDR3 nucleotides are TGCAGCGTGGGCGGAGGTTTGGAGACCCAGTACTTC. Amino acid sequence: CSVGGGLETQYF.

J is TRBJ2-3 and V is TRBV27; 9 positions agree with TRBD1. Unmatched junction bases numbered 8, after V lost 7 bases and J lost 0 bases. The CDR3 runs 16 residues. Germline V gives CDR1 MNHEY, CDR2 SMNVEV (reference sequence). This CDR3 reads CASNKDRGPSTDTQYF. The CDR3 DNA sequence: TGTGCCAGCAATAAGGACAGGGGCCCTAGCACAGATACGCAGTATTTT.

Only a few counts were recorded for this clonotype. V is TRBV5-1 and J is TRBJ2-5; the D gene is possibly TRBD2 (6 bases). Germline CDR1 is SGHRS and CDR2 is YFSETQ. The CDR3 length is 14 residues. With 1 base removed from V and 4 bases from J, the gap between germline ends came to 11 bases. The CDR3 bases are TGCGCCAGCAGCTTGTTTACTAGCTCAGAGACCCAGTACTTC. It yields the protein CASSLFTSSETQYF.

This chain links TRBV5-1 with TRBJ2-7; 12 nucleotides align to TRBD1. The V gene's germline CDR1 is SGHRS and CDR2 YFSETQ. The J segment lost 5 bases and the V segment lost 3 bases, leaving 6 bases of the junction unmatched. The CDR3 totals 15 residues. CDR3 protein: CASSSSGQGANEQYF. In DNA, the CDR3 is TGCGCCAGCAGCTCTTCGGGACAGGGGGCTAACGAGCAGTACTTC.

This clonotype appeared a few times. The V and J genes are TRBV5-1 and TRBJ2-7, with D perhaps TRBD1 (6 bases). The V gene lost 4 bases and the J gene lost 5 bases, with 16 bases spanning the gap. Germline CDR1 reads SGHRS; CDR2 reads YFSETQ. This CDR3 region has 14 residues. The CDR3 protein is CASSLGTYRDEQYF. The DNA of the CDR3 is TGCGCCAGCAGCCTTGGGACGTACAGGGACGAGCAGTACTTC. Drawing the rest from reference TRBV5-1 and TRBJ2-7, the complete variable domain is KAGVTQTPRYLIKTRGQQVTLSCSPISGHRSVSWYQQTPGQGLQFLFEYFSETQRNKGNFPGRFSGRQFSNSRSEMNVSTLELGDSALYLCASSLGTYRDEQYFGPGTRLTVT.

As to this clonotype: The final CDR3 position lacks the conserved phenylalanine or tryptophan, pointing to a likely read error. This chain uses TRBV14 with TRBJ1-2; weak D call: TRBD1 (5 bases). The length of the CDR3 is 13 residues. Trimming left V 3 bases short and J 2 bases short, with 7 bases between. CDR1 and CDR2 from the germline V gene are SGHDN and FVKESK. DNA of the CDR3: TGTGCCAGCAGCCAGGGACTGAACTATGGCTACACCTTA. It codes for CASSQGLNYGYTL.

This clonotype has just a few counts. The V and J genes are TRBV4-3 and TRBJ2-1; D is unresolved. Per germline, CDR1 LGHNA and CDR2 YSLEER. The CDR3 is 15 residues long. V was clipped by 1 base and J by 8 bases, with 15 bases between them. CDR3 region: CASSQGRERFYEQFF. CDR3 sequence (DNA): TGCGCCAGCAGCCAAGGGCGAGAACGGTTCTATGAGCAGTTCTTC.

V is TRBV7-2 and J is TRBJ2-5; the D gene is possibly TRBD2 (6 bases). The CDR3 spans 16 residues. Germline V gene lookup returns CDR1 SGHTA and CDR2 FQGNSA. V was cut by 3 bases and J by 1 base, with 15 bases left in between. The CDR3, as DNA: TGTGCCAGCAGCTTGCGGGCGGGGTCCTCCCAAGAGACCCAGTACTTC. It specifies CASSLRAGSSQETQYF.

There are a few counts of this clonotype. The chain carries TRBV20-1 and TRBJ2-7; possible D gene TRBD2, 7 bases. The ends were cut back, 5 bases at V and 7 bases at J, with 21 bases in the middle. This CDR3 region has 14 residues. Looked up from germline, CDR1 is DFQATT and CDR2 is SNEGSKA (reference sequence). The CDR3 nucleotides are TGCAGTGCTGGTGAGCCGGGGGGCTCAAATGAGCAGTACTTC. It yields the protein CSAGEPGGSNEQYF.

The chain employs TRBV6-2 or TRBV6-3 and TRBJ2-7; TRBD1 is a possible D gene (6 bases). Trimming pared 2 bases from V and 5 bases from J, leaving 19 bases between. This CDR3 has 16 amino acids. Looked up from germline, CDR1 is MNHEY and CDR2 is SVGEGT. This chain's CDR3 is CASSYGGGQGIHEQYF. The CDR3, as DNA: TGTGCCAGCAGTTACGGCGGTGGGCAGGGGATCCACGAGCAGTACTTC.

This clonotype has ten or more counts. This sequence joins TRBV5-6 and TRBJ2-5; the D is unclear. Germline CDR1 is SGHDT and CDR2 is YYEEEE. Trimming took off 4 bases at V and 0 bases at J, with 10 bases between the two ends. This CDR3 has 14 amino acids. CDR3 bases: TGTGCCAGCAGCGAAATGATTAACCAAGAGACCCAGTACTTC. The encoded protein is CASSEMINQETQYF.

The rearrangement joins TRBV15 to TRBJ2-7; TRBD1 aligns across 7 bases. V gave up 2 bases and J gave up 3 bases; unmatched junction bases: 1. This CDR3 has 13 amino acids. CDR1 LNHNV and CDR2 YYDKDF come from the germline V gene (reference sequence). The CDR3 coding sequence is TGTGCCACCAGCAGACGGGACAGCTACGAGCAGTACTTC. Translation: CATSRRDSYEQYF. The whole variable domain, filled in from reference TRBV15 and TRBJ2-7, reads DAMVIQNPRYQVTQFGKPVTLSCSQTLNHNVMYWYQQKSSQAPKLLFHYYDKDFNNEADTPDNFQSRRPNTSFCFLDIRSPGLGDTAMYLCATSRRDSYEQYFGPGTRLTVT.

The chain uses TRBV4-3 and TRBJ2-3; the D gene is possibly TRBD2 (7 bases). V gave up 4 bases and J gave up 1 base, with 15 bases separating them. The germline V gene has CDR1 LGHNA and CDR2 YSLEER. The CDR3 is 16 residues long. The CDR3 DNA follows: TGCGCCAGCAGCCTACAAGGGGGGGGCGGCACAGATACGCAGTATTTT. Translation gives CASSLQGGGGTDTQYF.